These 16 T cell receptor beta chains came from one sample sequenced in a study of blood T cell repertoires in COVID-19. The protocol was immunoSEQ multiplex PCR, while the TCRdb copy is restricted to in-frame clones and leaves out a portion. The table records about 410,000 clones, around nine tenths of them present only once. The sequenced material came from peripheral blood. The source of these receptors is a woman in her forties with COVID-19, enrolled during active disease.

The rearrangement links TRBV9 to TRBJ2-3; 7 positions match TRBD1. V shed 4 bases, J shed 3 bases, and the junction held 11 bases outside the gene matches. The germline gives CDR1 SGDLS, CDR2 YYNGEE. The CDR3 runs 16 residues. CDR3 nucleotides: TGTGCCAGCAGCAACAGACAGGGAATCCAAACAGATACGCAGTATTTT. Residues: CASSNRQGIQTDTQYF.

J is TRBJ1-2 and V is TRBV24-1, with unresolved D. Germline V gives CDR1 KGHDR, CDR2 SFDVKD. V lost 7 bases, J lost 5 bases, and 7 bases lay in between. This CDR3 has 11 residues. The CDR3 is CATSEGYGYTF. DNA for the CDR3: TGTGCCACCAGCGAGGGTTATGGCTACACCTTC.

About this clone: A much larger clone sits a single nucleotide away, making a read error possible. This same CDR3 is encoded by further DNA sequences in the sample. The J gene is TRBJ1-1, the V gene TRBV5-1; tentatively, D is TRBD1 (5 bases). Germline lookup yields CDR1 SGHRS and CDR2 YFSETQ. The length of the CDR3 is 13 residues. V was cut by 3 bases and J by 1 base, with 7 bases left in between. The CDR3 region is CASSSQGNTEAFF. In DNA form, the CDR3 reads TGCGCCAGCAGCTCCCAGGGGAACACTGAAGCTTTCTTT.

This rearrangement joins TRBV29-1 to TRBJ1-5; 10 bases line up with TRBD1. The ends lost 4 bases at V and 6 bases at J; junction bases unmatched: 3. Germline assignment: CDR1 SQVTM and CDR2 ANQGSEA. There are 13 residues in the CDR3. The CDR3 sequence is CSVGQGAGQPQHF. The CDR3 DNA follows: TGCAGCGTTGGACAGGGGGCAGGTCAGCCCCAGCATTTT.

The CDR3 protein is CASSRGVDREGNTEAFF. Written as DNA, the CDR3 is TGTGCCAGTAGTAGGGGAGTGGACAGGGAGGGGAACACTGAAGCTTTCTTT. The chain uses TRBV19 and TRBJ1-1; 8 positions match TRBD1. This CDR3 is 17 amino acids long. The junction had 11 bases not matched to a gene; V was cut back by 4 bases and J by 1 base. Germline V lookup: CDR1 LNHDA, CDR2 SQIVND (reference sequence).

CDR3: CASSTGVSPLHF. The CDR3 DNA sequence: TGTGCCAGCAGTACAGGGGTATCACCCCTCCACTTT. The chain employs TRBV6-5 and TRBJ1-6, with 7 bases fitting TRBD1. Germline-derived CDR1 and CDR2 are MNHEY and SVGAGI. V lost 5 bases, J lost 10 bases, and 2 bases stayed unmatched. This CDR3 comprises 12 residues.

V and J are TRBV28 and TRBJ1-2, with 8 bases matching TRBD1. The V gene end was trimmed by 3 bases and the J gene end by 11 bases; junction bases not matched to a gene: 11. The CDR3 runs to 14 residues. Germline V CDR1 and CDR2: MDHEN, SYDVKM. This CDR3 is CASSFSNGQGTYTF. The CDR3 nucleotides are TGTGCCAGCAGTTTCAGCAATGGACAGGGAACTTACACCTTC.

This clone was detected only once. The chain carries TRBV12-3 or TRBV12-4 and TRBJ1-1; TRBD1 agrees at 8 bases. The J segment lost 11 bases and the V segment lost 2 bases, leaving 7 bases of the junction unmatched. This CDR3 comprises 13 residues. The CDR3, as DNA: TGTGCCAGCAGTTTAAGTTCGCAGGGGGCTGCTTTCTTT. Residues: CASSLSSQGAAFF.

V usage is TRBV2 and J usage is TRBJ1-4; possible D gene TRBD1, 5 bases. V shed 8 bases and J shed 5 bases, with 15 bases lying between them. CDR1 and CDR2 (germline): SNHLY, FYNNEI. The CDR3 runs to 14 residues. CDR3 sequence (DNA): TGTGCCAGCGGACACCGAGACTGGAATGAAAAACTGTTTTTT. Encoded protein: CASGHRDWNEKLFF.

J is TRBJ2-7 and V is TRBV28; tentatively, D is TRBD1 (5 bases). Germline CDR1 reads MDHEN; CDR2 reads SYDVKM. This CDR3 has 11 amino acids. V lost 10 bases and J 2 bases, leaving 9 bases between the germline ends. This CDR3 reads CATLGAYEQYF. As DNA, the CDR3 is TGTGCCACCCTAGGGGCCTACGAGCAGTACTTC.

V usage is TRBV6-2 or TRBV6-3 and J usage is TRBJ1-6; tentatively, D is TRBD1 (6 bases). The V and J ends lost 0 bases and 10 bases respectively, with 13 bases between them. This CDR3 has 15 amino acids. The germline V gene has CDR1 MNHEY and CDR2 SVGEGT. In DNA, the CDR3 is TGTGCCAGCAGTTACTCCGGGCCAGGGGACTCACCCCTCCACTTT. This encodes CASSYSGPGDSPLHF.

The J gene is TRBJ2-4, the V gene TRBV18, with TRBD1 matching over 8 bases. CDR3 size: 14 residues. J gave up 9 bases and V 3 bases, and 7 bases lay outside the gene matches. Germline V gives CDR1 KGHSH, CDR2 LQKENI. In DNA form, the CDR3 reads TGTGCCAGCTCACCGGGACAGGTTAAGAGCATTCAGTACTTC. This gives the protein CASSPGQVKSIQYF. The entire variable domain, with the rest obtained from reference TRBV18 and TRBJ2-4, is as follows: NAGVMQNPRHLVRRRGQEARLRCSPMKGHSHVYWYRQLPEEGLKFMVYLQKENIIDESGMPKERFSAEFPKEGPSILRIQQVVRGDSAAYFCASSPGQVKSIQYFGAGTRLSVL.

J is TRBJ1-2 and V is TRBV7-9; D perhaps matches TRBD1 (5 bases). The ends were cut back, 5 bases at V and 5 bases at J, with 9 bases in the middle. The CDR3 has 12 amino acids. Germline lookup yields CDR1 SEHNR and CDR2 FQNEAQ (reference sequence). CDR3 coding DNA: TGTGCCAGCAGCGGGGCAGGATATGGCTACACCTTC. Translation: CASSGAGYGYTF.

The genes are TRBV7-9 and TRBJ1-2; no firm D call. The CDR3 runs 13 residues. V was trimmed by 3 bases and J by 4 bases, leaving 9 bases between them. Per the germline V gene, CDR1 is SEHNR and CDR2 is FQNEAQ (reference sequence). The CDR3 region is CASSFGLPYGYTF. CDR3 nucleotide sequence: TGTGCCAGCAGCTTTGGGCTTCCCTATGGCTACACCTTC.

The chain carries TRBV5-1 and TRBJ1-1, with D possibly TRBD1 on 5 matching bases. Germline loops: CDR1 SGHRS, CDR2 YFSETQ. The V gene lost 7 bases and the J gene lost 0 bases, with 16 bases spanning the gap. The CDR3 totals 15 residues. CDR3 in amino acids: CASRGDFFMNTEAFF. The CDR3 DNA reads TGCGCCAGCCGGGGGGATTTTTTCATGAACACTGAAGCTTTCTTT. Variable domain in full (rest from reference TRBV5-1 and TRBJ1-1): KAGVTQTPRYLIKTRGQQVTLSCSPISGHRSVSWYQQTPGQGLQFLFEYFSETQRNKGNFPGRFSGRQFSNSRSEMNVSTLELGDSALYLCASRGDFFMNTEAFFGQGTRLTVV.

This chain's CDR3 is CASSVALAGGTEAFF. The CDR3 region has the DNA TGTGCCAGCAGCGTAGCTCTGGCGGGGGGAACTGAAGCTTTCTTT. The rearrangement links TRBV9 to TRBJ1-1; maybe TRBD1 (5 bases). Looked up from germline, CDR1 is SGDLS and CDR2 is YYNGEE. V gave up 0 bases and J gave up 5 bases, with 14 bases separating them. CDR3 length: 15 residues.